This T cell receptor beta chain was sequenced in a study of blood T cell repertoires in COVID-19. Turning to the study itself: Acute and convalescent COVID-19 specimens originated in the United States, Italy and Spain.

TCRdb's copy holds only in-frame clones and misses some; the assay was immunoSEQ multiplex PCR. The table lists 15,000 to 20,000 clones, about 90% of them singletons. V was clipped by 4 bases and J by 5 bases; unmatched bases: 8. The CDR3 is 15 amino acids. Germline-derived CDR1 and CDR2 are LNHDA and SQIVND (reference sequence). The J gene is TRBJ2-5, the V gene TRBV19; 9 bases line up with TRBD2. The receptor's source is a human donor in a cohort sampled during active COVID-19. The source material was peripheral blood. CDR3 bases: TGTGCCAGTAGTACCACCGGGACTAGCATCGAGACCCAGTACTTC. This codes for CASSTTGTSIETQYF.